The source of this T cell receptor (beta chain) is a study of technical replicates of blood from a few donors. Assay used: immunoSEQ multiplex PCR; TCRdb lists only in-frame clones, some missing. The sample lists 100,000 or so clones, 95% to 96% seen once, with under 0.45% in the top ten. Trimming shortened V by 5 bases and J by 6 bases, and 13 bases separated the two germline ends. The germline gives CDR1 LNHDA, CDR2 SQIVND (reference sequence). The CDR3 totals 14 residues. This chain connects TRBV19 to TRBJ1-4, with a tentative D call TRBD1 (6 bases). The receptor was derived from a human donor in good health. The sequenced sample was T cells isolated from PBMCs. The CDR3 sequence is CASSRGQLYEKLFF. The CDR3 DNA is TGTGCCAGTAGTCGAGGACAGCTTTATGAAAAACTGTTTTTT.